This TCR beta chain was captured in a study of blood T cell repertoires in COVID-19. Study-level information: The United States, Italy and Spain provided the acute and convalescent COVID-19 samples.

The length of the CDR3 is 13 residues. Per the germline V gene, CDR1 is SGHRS and CDR2 is YFSETQ. The V gene end was trimmed by 5 bases and the J gene end by 6 bases; junction bases not matched to a gene: 1. As originally analysed: Estimates of nucleated cell counts were drawn from the amplification of reference gene primers. The repertoire was sequenced with immunoSEQ multiplex PCR; TCRdb's copy has only in-frame clones and lacks some. V, J and clone size are taken as reported in that table, and D and trimming were inferred from the DNA itself. The table lists 55,000 to 70,000 clones, 90% to 95% of them singletons.

Sequencing used peripheral blood. This receptor was identified in a middle-aged man with COVID-19, enrolled during active disease. The V gene is TRBV5-1, the J gene TRBJ1-6, with 8 positions matching TRBD1. CDR3 loop: CASRGQGNSPLHF. The CDR3 DNA reads TGCGCCAGCAGAGGACAGGGTAATTCACCCCTCCACTTT.